The source of this TCR beta chain is a study of molecular identifiers for immune sequencing clone quantification (dated by TCRdb to 2016 to 2019). A note on the overall study: In a replicate experiment, RNA from about 19,000 or 110,000 naive CD8 T cells was split into five aliquots, four of which were sequenced. This methods study benchmarked molecular-identifier clustering-based TCR repertoire sequencing (MIDCIRS) and TCR RNA copy counting, using CD8 T cells to do so.

Libraries of naive CD8 T cells were built from around 20,000 to 990,000 sorted cells, with 10%, 30% or 50% of the purified RNA used. Naive CD8 T cells were FACS-sorted as CD8+CD4-CCR7+CD45RA+ on a BD FACSAria II into RLT Plus buffer. Detection sensitivity was tested by spiking Jurkat RNA equal to over 8 TCR copies' worth into samples containing roughly 18,000-1,000,000 naive CD8 T cells. CD8 T cells were enriched with RosetteSep CD8+ T Cell Enrichment Cocktail and Ficoll-Paque, followed by ACK red cell lysis. To note about this clonotype: It lacks a known antigen. A much larger clone lies a single base off, so this may be a read error.

Sequences SGHTA (CDR1) and FQGNSA (CDR2) are obtained from the germline V gene. The CDR3 contains 16 residues, cysteine and phenylalanine counted. Kept here is only the CDR3 DNA, which spans 48 bases and is read in frame from base 1. Between the V and J ends, shortened by 1 base and 6 bases respectively, the junction contains 17 bases. General findings and caveats noted by the study authors: When barcode sub-clustering was left out, chimeric consensus sequences inflated TCR diversity, with chimeras reaching as high as 47%. Identical TCR molecules sharing a barcode could cause highly expanded clone sizes to be underestimated. Modeling indicated approximately 3 TCR RNA copies recovered per cell, compared with about 9.4 by digital PCR, which implies a capture efficiency of around 30%. Clones above 20 RNA copies held over 97% of molecules in CMV-specific effector cells but under 1% in naive cells. Naive libraries contained spiked-in Jurkat TCR RNA (roughly 10 copies' worth), which is not part of the donor repertoire. Even against a background of 850,000 to 1,000,000 naive CD8 T cells, spiked-in Jurkat TCR RNA amounting to a single cell's worth was reported to be detectable.

Library prep was done by PCR. The instrument was a NextSeq 500. Bulk TCR libraries were prepared as previously described, using TCR primers listed in Table S5. Purification of total RNA was performed with the Qiagen AllPrep DNA/RNA kit. Before analysis, reads from multiple sequencing runs of one library were combined. The study's own analysis went as follows. Reads were retained only if an exact TCR constant sequence was present, and the retained reads were trimmed to 150 nt and grouped according to their 12-nt molecular barcodes. Reads inside each barcode group were sub-clustered using a 15% Levenshtein threshold, and a quality-weighted consensus sequence was constructed for each RNA molecule. Non-functional sequences were excluded, and lower-count sequences lying one edit away from another sequence were also excluded. Based on fitting two negative binomial distributions, any barcode sub-cluster with under 20% of the maximum read count was discarded. TCRdb applied fastp at Q25 and MiXCR to the public reads, then kept only in-frame beta chains. Each entry merges the rows of one CDR3 protein and shows their most common DNA and genes. What appears here as the V and J calls and clone size reflects TCRdb's work, not the paper's. The table for this sample lists a few hundred thousand distinct CDR3 sequences; 24% of them were counted only once. Jointly, the top ten make up around 0.76% of the sample.

Material: naive CD8+ T cells from blood, with Jurkat cell RNA spiked in. Interpreted using the paper, the cell subset or site label stands for: FACS-sorted CD8+CD4-CCR7+CD45RA+ naive T cells. The chain uses TRBV7-2 and TRBJ2-3; D gene: possibly TRBD2, on 5 matching bases. This receptor was taken from a human donor in good health. Some libraries in this study had Jurkat cell RNA spiked in. The nucleotides read TGTGCCAGCAGCTTAGAGACTAACGGGTTTTTGGATACGCAGTATTTT. Translated, it reads CASSLETNGFLDTQYF.